The clone carrying this T cell receptor beta chain was observed at least ten times. Its matching antigen is unknown. CDR3 length: 12 amino acids. Germline CDR1 SEHNR, CDR2 FQNEAQ (reference sequence). The germline V and J ends were trimmed by 3 bases and 5 bases, with 5 bases remaining between them. These data belong to a study of T-cell reconstitution after alpha-beta-depleted transplantation in children. Using unique molecular identifiers, the investigators prepared the TCRbeta library. One entry per CDR3 protein, called by TCRdb with MiXCR from the PCR reads. The sample has about 200,000 distinct CDR3 sequences; 6.3% are singletons. Study-level results: Several hundred rapidly expanded clones from non-depleted graft cells reportedly supplied alpha-beta T cells about two months post-transplant. Newly made T cells mostly supplied T-cell counts and diversity one year after transplant. Some patients' high day-60 TCRbeta diversity was traced to surviving recipient T cells and thymic progenitors.

The chain is built from TRBV7-9 and TRBJ2-1; D is unclear. The clonotype originates from a girl in the first two years of life with combined immunodeficiency, due to receive a stem cell transplant. The sequenced sample was PBMCs, obtained before TCRalphabeta/CD19-depleted stem cell transplant. The CDR3 DNA follows: TGTGCCAGCAGCTTGTCCCACAATGAGCAGTTCTTC. Amino acid sequence: CASSLSHNEQFF.